This T cell receptor (beta chain) was sequenced during a study of blood T cell repertoires in COVID-19. Repertoires were generated with immunoSEQ multiplex PCR, while TCRdb's copy carries only in-frame clones and drops some. The sample carries 70,000 to 95,000 clones, about four fifths recorded once. Germline CDR1 and CDR2: ENHRY and SYGVKD. The V and J ends lost 9 bases and 5 bases, in that order; junction bases with no gene match: 10. The CDR3 contains 14 residues. The J gene is TRBJ2-5, the V gene TRBV10-3; TRBD2 matches at 9 bases. This receptor was taken from a woman in her thirties or forties with active or convalescent COVID-19. Sequences were obtained from peripheral blood. This CDR3 reads CAIKAGTSMETQYF. The CDR3, as DNA: TGTGCCATAAAGGCCGGGACTAGCATGGAGACCCAGTACTTC.